The T cell receptor (beta chain) under discussion was sequenced for a study of blood T cells in healthy people across ages. A second about 6 to 11 cycle PCR used barcoded and J-beta primers. With 12 random nucleotides, a template-switch adaptor tagged each individual cDNA molecule. Sequencing recovered at least 3 million CDR3-containing paired-end reads from each sample. TCRdb re-called the 5' RACE reads with MiXCR, one entry per CDR3 protein. Of some 700,000 distinct CDR3 sequences listed, 22% were seen once; the top ten hold roughly 22%. Germline CDR1 is LGHDT and CDR2 is YNNKEL (reference sequence). V shed 5 bases, J shed 8 bases, and the junction held 9 bases outside the gene matches. This CDR3 spans 15 amino acids.

Sequences were obtained from blood. The chain carries TRBV3-1 and TRBJ1-2; 12 nucleotides align to TRBD1. The receptor was derived from a man between 65 and 85 years old in good health. DNA of the CDR3: TGTGCCAGCAGCACCCGGGACAGGGGGCGCGGCGGCTACACCTTC. Amino acid sequence: CASSTRDRGRGGYTF.